Below are 2 T cell receptor beta chains sequenced from a single sample in a study of T cell responses to AZD1222 COVID-19 vaccine (dated by TCRdb to 2020 to 2023). The time point label here, explained by the study, means: baseline before first vaccination. The method behind the library was the immunoSEQ multiplex PCR assay. This is the immuneACCESS table as TCRdb keeps it, with only in-frame sequences that have V and J called. A part of the clones is gone; compared with another copy, unresolved V genes explain less than half, and the rest is unexplained. In all, the sample holds around 250,000 clones, and 80% to 95% of those were seen once. The top ten clonotypes cover roughly 0.51% of the sample. Sequenced material: peripheral blood, taken on day 0 of AZD1222 vaccination. These TCRs come from an adult in good health.

The V and J genes are TRBV29-1 and TRBJ1-5; the match to TRBD1 covers 8 bases. The CDR3 has 12 residues. Trimming at V came to 7 bases and at J to 2 bases, leaving 1 base not matched to a gene. The germline V gene encodes CDR1 SQVTM and CDR2 ANQGSEA. The CDR3 sequence is CSAGQGNQPQHF. CDR3 DNA: TGCAGCGCGGGACAGGGCAATCAGCCCCAGCATTTT.

CDR3 residues: CASSSGALQNTPYGYTF. The CDR3 coding sequence is TGCGCCAGCAGCTCCGGGGCCCTACAGAATACGCCATATGGCTACACCTTC. The V call is TRBV5-1, the J call TRBJ1-2, with D possibly TRBD1 on 5 matching bases. This CDR3 comprises 17 residues. V was clipped by 3 bases and J by 5 bases, with 23 bases between them. CDR1 is SGHRS, CDR2 YFSETQ, per germline.